This TCR beta chain is from a study of T cells in Graves' hyperthyroidism and ophthalmopathy (dated by TCRdb to the late 2010s). With respect to the entire study: Peripheral blood samples were taken at the time of initial diagnosis, prior to any treatment. In addition, the study compared T-cell repertoires in thyroid tissue and in blood from six Graves' hyperthyroidism patients. The roughly 100 discovery patients were randomly divided into training and test sets at a 7:3 ratio. TCR Vbeta CDR3 sequencing of 140 or so peripheral blood samples (under 45 ophthalmopathy, around 80 hyperthyroidism and 17 progressor patients) is reported in the paper. Prospective prediction of ophthalmopathy was tested in an independent validation cohort consisting of under 20 hyperthyroidism patients and approximately 16 patients who later progressed to ophthalmopathy. To identify distinguishing TCR V-J signatures, a discovery cohort of 90 to 100 patients was used, comprising fewer than 45 with Graves' ophthalmopathy and some 57 with stable Graves' hyperthyroidism. After sampling, hyperthyroidism patients received methimazole starting at 30 mg daily, and ophthalmopathy patients received high-dose intravenous methylprednisolone.

The TCR beta CDR3 regions were amplified from RNA transcripts. A first-round RT-PCR of the TCR CDR3 used the HTBI primer set with the Qiagen OneStep RT-PCR kit. The libraries were constructed in a second round of multiplex PCR and then size-selected and purified. Libraries were sequenced paired-end with 100 bp reads on an Illumina HiSeq2000. On the study's bioinformatics: SOAPnuke was used to process the raw data, throwing out any read that contained adapters or uncalled bases, had a mean Phred below 15, or lacked an exact constant-primer or identifier match. High-quality paired reads were merged using COPE v1.2.5, and each unique nucleotide sequence was defined as a clonotype. Clonotypes were aligned to IMGT TRBV, TRBD and TRBJ reference segments using MiTCR v1.1. Only V-J combinations with frequency above 0.0001, covering 99% to 99.2% of repertoires, were analysed. The TCS score was defined as the ratio of F50 (clonal expansion) to E x V (chaos), calculated using BLOSUM62-based TCRdist between CDR3 peptides within each V-J. Welch's t-statistics and random forest reduced around 550 V-J features to roughly 13, which were used in a naive Bayes classifier (R e1071). TCRdb reworked the public reads: Q25 trimming with fastp, MiXCR clone assembly, productive beta chains retained. Under each unique CDR3 protein, matching rows form one entry showing the most common genes and DNA. TCRdb, not the authors, supplied the V and J calls. This sample gives fewer than 400,000 distinct CDR3 sequences in total; more than 13% of them show up just once. 25% to 30% of the sample comes from the top ten.

V loses 1 base, J loses 2 bases, and the germline ends lie 2 bases apart. The CDR3 runs 13 amino acids, cysteine and phenylalanine included. CDR3 DNA is the only sequence kept; it has 39 bases, read in frame from the first base. In the ophthalmopathy patients, disease was moderately to severely active, with a Clinical Activity Score of 3 or more, a NOSPECS grade of 4 or more, and a duration of less than 3 months. Exclusion was applied to patients with uncontrolled infections, other autoimmune diseases, pregnancy or lactation. Clinical symptoms, serum thyroxine and TRAb, thyroid ultrasound, and orbital computed tomography formed the basis for the diagnoses. PBMCs were isolated from more than 9 ml of fresh peripheral blood by Ficoll-Paque density gradient centrifugation. Total RNA was extracted with Trizol reagent, and quality was checked on an Agilent 2100 Bioanalyzer. A note on this clonotype: No cognate antigen has been identified for it. Base-call qualities are not available, and no considerably larger clone is one nucleotide away.

Here is what the overall study found, with its caveats: During validation, the model predicted progression to ophthalmopathy a median of approximately 6.5 months ahead of onset, with roughly 65% sensitivity and 72.22% specificity. Most expanded thyroid clonotypes (frequency above 0.001) were also detected in blood, a finding suggesting that blood repertoires may reflect thyroid immune responses. Ophthalmopathy was separated from stable hyperthyroidism by a 13 V-J signature model, with approximately 85% sensitivity and roughly 81% specificity obtained in cross-validation and 80%/75% obtained in testing. No statistical method was used to set the sample size in advance, and investigators knew the group allocation.

The sequenced material came from blood. This TCR was sampled from a man in his fifties with Graves' ophthalmopathy. The chain links TRBV12-3 or TRBV12-4 with TRBJ1-4; no confident D gene assignment can be made. CDR3 region: CASSLGTNEKLFF. The DNA sequence is as follows: TGTGCCAGCAGTTTAGGCACTAATGAAAAACTGTTTTTT.